What follows are 2 T cell receptor beta chains derived from one specimen sequenced in a study of shared clonotypes between healthy human individuals. TCRdb keeps only in-frame clones here, not all; method: immunoSEQ multiplex PCR. The sample includes about 1,500,000 clones, about 96% of them seen just once. Sequencing used naive CD4+ T cells sorted from blood. Subset in this sample: CD45RA+ positively selected. These receptors all stem from a man aged 25 to 40 in good health.

V usage is TRBV7-9 and J usage is TRBJ1-2, with a tentative D call TRBD1 (5 bases). The CDR3 is 14 amino acids. V lost 1 base, J lost 2 bases, and 8 bases lay in between. Germline CDR1 reads SEHNR; CDR2 reads FQNEAQ (reference sequence). This chain's CDR3 is CASSLVPGNYGYTF. In nucleotides, the CDR3 is TGTGCCAGCAGCTTAGTTCCAGGGAACTATGGCTACACCTTC. Drawing the rest from reference TRBV7-9 and TRBJ1-2, the complete variable domain is DTGVSQNPRHKITKRGQNVTFRCDPISEHNRLYWYRQTLGQGPEFLTYFQNEAQLEKSRLLSDRFSAERPKGSFSTLEIQRTEQGDSAMYLCASSLVPGNYGYTFGSGTRLTVV.

V usage is TRBV5-1 and J usage is TRBJ2-1; 9 bases fit TRBD2. The V gene end was trimmed by 0 bases and the J gene end by 8 bases; junction bases not matched to a gene: 18. The CDR3 consists of 19 residues. Germline V gives CDR1 SGHRS, CDR2 YFSETQ. The CDR3 spells CASSLAYGLAGRLGDEQFF. The CDR3 DNA follows: TGCGCCAGCAGCTTGGCGTATGGGCTAGCGGGAAGGCTTGGCGATGAGCAGTTCTTC. Drawing the rest from reference TRBV5-1 and TRBJ2-1, the complete variable domain is KAGVTQTPRYLIKTRGQQVTLSCSPISGHRSVSWYQQTPGQGLQFLFEYFSETQRNKGNFPGRFSGRQFSNSRSEMNVSTLELGDSALYLCASSLAYGLAGRLGDEQFFGPGTRLTVL.